This is a list of T cell receptor beta chains from one sample in a study of T cells expressing NK-cell markers. TCRdb re-called the 5' RACE reads and shows each CDR3 protein once, DNA omitted. The sample has about 260,000 distinct CDR3 sequences. What was sequenced was blood T cells: a sorted CD56 or NKG2C T cell subset, CD4+ or CD8+ T cells, or bulk PBMC T cells (not recorded which). Receptors originate from a man in his late teens or twenties in good health. CDR3s include the opening cysteine and the closing phenylalanine or tryptophan. The order of the fields is J gene, V gene, CDR3 protein.

>TRBJ2-7|TRBV5-1
CASSLGSYYEQYF
>TRBJ2-3|TRBV12-3/TRBV12-4
CASMRSGASTDTQYF
>TRBJ1-5|TRBV5-4
CASSFGVDQPQHF
>TRBJ2-5|TRBV6-5
CASSYSPAGARETQYF
>TRBJ2-3|TRBV10-3
CAISGTSGPDTQYF
>TRBJ2-3|TRBV5-6
CASSSAGGHADTQYF
>TRBJ2-7|TRBV6-2/TRBV6-3
CASRDSSGAYEQYF
>TRBJ2-1|TRBV11-3
CASSLVQGPEQFF
>TRBJ2-1|TRBV7-2
CASSLGGPTADEQFF
>TRBJ1-2|TRBV12-3/TRBV12-4
CASSPRVGYGYTF
>TRBJ1-1|TRBV5-1
CASSFRDRQFMNTEAFF
>TRBJ1-4|TRBV7-2
CASSLGRGTNEKLFF
>TRBJ2-1|TRBV12-3/TRBV12-4
CASSFNPGGEFF
>TRBJ2-3|TRBV4-2
CASRGAVSTDTQYF
>TRBJ1-6|TRBV10-3
CAISESRGGSPLHF
>TRBJ1-4|TRBV6-5
CASSYRQLPTEKLFF
>TRBJ2-1|TRBV7-2
CASSQRGLAGGDEQFF
>TRBJ2-3|TRBV20-1
CSARSGVPTDTQYF
>TRBJ2-7|TRBV30
CAWRDGQGGVYEQYF
>TRBJ1-1|TRBV5-1
CASSTGGNTEAFF
>TRBJ1-2|TRBV20-1
CSAADRAAYGYTF
>TRBJ1-1|TRBV5-5
CASSFLGRETEAFF
>TRBJ2-1|TRBV20-1
CSASGRAVNEQFF
>TRBJ1-4|TRBV6-1
CASRTGTAPEKLFF
>TRBJ2-5|TRBV12-3/TRBV12-4
CASSAPAGDSLETQYF
>TRBJ2-5|TRBV10-3
CAISDRQGARETQYF
>TRBJ2-6|TRBV5-5
CASSLAVGSGANVLTF
>TRBJ1-5|TRBV7-6
CASSLEDGLNQPQHF
>TRBJ2-6|TRBV6-5
CASSLQPLFSGANVLTF
>TRBJ2-7|TRBV6-5
CASSYSATPGPLSYEQYF
>TRBJ2-3|TRBV20-1
CSARTRNTDTQYF
>TRBJ1-3|TRBV20-1
CSADEGGNTIYF
>TRBJ1-2|TRBV7-8
CASSSGAGLYGYTF
>TRBJ2-1|TRBV20-1
CSARARRPGSYNEQFF
>TRBJ1-5|TRBV6-1
CASSEVGKGNQPQHF
>TRBJ2-5|TRBV20-1
CSARDRQGLWQETQYF
>TRBJ2-1|TRBV11-3
CASSPDRGLGGNEQFF
>TRBJ2-2|TRBV5-1
CASSFFDDGELFF
>TRBJ1-4|TRBV4-1
CASSHVGKKANEKLFF
>TRBJ1-5|TRBV4-3
CASSQDLGQPNQPQHF
>TRBJ2-1|TRBV29-1
CSVRTGGTYNEQFF
>TRBJ2-1|TRBV12-3/TRBV12-4
CASSYPPRTNEQFF
>TRBJ2-7|TRBV29-1
CSVHKGQVGAEQYF
>TRBJ1-6|TRBV5-6
CASSSVTISPLHF
>TRBJ2-3|TRBV5-1
CASSLHRVEDTQYF
>TRBJ2-3|TRBV20-1
CSAQGAAGHTDTQYF